What follows is one T cell receptor (beta chain) and its context. This CDR3 region has 13 residues. With 7 bases removed from V and 1 base from J, the gap between germline ends came to 11 bases. CDR1 and CDR2 (germline): SGHRS, YFSETQ. This specimen belongs to a study of T-cell memory formation after mild COVID-19. Background on the study: Largely, the TCR clusters proved donor specific.

TCRdb re-derived calls from the 5' RACE reads in MiXCR, one entry per CDR3 protein. The sample has about 190,000 distinct CDR3 sequences; 15% to 20% are singletons. The chain is built from TRBV5-1 and TRBJ1-1; TRBD1 might be the D (5 bases). The sequenced material came from PBMCs or a T cell subset sorted from them (not recorded which). The sequence was obtained from an adult woman who had mild COVID-19 (a few samples of this study predate the infection). Cell type and time point are not known. This chain's CDR3 is CASGRRGNTEAFF. CDR3 bases: TGCGCCAGCGGAAGGAGGGGGAACACTGAAGCTTTCTTT.